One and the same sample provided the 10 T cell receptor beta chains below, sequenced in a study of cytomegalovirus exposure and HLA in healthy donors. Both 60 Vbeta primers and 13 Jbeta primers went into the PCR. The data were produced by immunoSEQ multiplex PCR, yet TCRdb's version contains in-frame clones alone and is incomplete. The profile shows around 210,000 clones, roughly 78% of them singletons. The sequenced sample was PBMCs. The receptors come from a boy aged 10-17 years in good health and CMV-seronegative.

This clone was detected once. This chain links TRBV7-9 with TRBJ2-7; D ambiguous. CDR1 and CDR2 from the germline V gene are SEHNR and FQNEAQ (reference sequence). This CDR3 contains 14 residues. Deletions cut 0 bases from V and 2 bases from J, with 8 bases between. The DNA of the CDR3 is TGTGCCAGCAGCTTAGCGGGCTACACCTACGAGCAGTACTTC. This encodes CASSLAGYTYEQYF.

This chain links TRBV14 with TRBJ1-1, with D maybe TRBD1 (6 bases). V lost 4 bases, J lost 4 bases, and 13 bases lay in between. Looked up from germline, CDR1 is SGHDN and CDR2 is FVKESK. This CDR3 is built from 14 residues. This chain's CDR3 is CASSRRTGFTEAFF. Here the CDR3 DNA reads TGTGCCAGCAGCCGCCGAACAGGGTTCACTGAAGCTTTCTTT.

CDR3 amino acids: CASSLEAGVGTEQFF. CDR3 DNA sequence: TGTGCCAGCAGCTTGGAGGCAGGGGTGGGAACTGAGCAGTTCTTC. The chain is built from TRBV13 and TRBJ2-1, with D perhaps TRBD1 (6 bases). The CDR3 is made up of 15 amino acids. V was pared by 3 bases and J by 9 bases, with 18 bases between. CDR1 PRHDT and CDR2 FYEKMQ come from the germline V gene (reference sequence).

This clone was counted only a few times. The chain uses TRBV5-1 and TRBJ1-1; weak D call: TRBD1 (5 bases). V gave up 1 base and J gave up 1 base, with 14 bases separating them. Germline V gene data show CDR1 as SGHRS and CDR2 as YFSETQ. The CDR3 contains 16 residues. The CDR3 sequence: CASSLNPRDQNTEAFF. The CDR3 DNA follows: TGCGCCAGCAGCTTGAATCCGCGGGACCAGAACACTGAAGCTTTCTTT.

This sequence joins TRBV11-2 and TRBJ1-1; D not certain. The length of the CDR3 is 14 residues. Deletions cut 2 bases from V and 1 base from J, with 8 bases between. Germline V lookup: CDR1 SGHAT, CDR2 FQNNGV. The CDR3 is CASSLFGKNTEAFF. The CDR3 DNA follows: TGTGCCAGCAGCTTATTCGGGAAGAACACTGAAGCTTTCTTT.

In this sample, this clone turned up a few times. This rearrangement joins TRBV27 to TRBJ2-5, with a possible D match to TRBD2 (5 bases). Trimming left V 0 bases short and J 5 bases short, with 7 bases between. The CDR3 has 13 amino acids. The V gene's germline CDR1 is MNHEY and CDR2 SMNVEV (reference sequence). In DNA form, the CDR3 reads TGTGCCAGCAGTTTATCCGGGGTGGAGACCCAGTACTTC. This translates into CASSLSGVETQYF.

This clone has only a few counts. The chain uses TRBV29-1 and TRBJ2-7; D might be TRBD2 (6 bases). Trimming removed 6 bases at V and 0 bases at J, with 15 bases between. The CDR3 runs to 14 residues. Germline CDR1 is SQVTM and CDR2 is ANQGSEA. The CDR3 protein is CSVEAGTSSYEQYF. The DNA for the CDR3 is TGCAGCGTCGAGGCGGGGACCAGCTCCTACGAGCAGTACTTC.

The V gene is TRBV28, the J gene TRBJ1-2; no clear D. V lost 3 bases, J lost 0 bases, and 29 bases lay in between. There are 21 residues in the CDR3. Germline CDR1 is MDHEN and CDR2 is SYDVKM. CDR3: CASSFTPEGYGGREANYGYTF. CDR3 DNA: TGTGCCAGCAGTTTCACTCCCGAGGGTTATGGAGGCAGAGAAGCTAACTATGGCTACACCTTC.

CDR3 loop: CASSLLGQGGYEQYF. In DNA form, the CDR3 reads TGTGCCAGCAGTTTATTGGGACAAGGGGGCTACGAGCAGTACTTC. V and J are TRBV28 and TRBJ2-7, with D maybe TRBD1 (6 bases). This CDR3 region has 15 residues. Germline loops: CDR1 MDHEN, CDR2 SYDVKM. Between the trimmed V and J ends, which lost 1 base and 3 bases, there was a span of 13 bases.

Written as DNA, the CDR3 is TGCGCCAGCAGCTTGGTGGACACCCTTGGGGCCAACGTCCTGACTTTC. Protein sequence: CASSLVDTLGANVLTF. The V and J genes are TRBV5-1 and TRBJ2-6, with D tentatively TRBD1 (5 bases). CDR3 length equals 16 residues. Germline lookup yields CDR1 SGHRS and CDR2 YFSETQ. V shed 0 bases and J shed 3 bases, with 10 bases lying between them.